The 10 T cell receptor beta chains given below trace back to one sample, sequenced in a study of response to subunit inactivated influenza vaccine. TCRdb fed the RT-PCR reads into MiXCR, producing one record per CDR3 protein. The table includes 500,000 to 550,000 distinct CDR3 sequences, around 8% detected once. The source material was PBMCs from blood, sampled about 24 months after vaccination. All receptors derive from a man between 50 and 69 years old who received an inactivated influenza vaccine.

The chain has TRBV20-1 and TRBJ1-5, with 10 bases lining up with TRBD1. After removal of 5 bases from V and 6 bases from J, the junction contained 7 bases not matched to a gene. Germline loops: CDR1 DFQATT, CDR2 SNEGSKA (reference sequence). There are 14 residues in the CDR3. The DNA for the CDR3 is TGCAGTGCTGGAAGACAGGGGGCGGGTCAGCCCCAGCATTTT. It yields the protein CSAGRQGAGQPQHF.

This clonotype was observed many times. V gene TRBV12-3 or TRBV12-4 combines with J gene TRBJ2-5; D may be TRBD1 or TRBD2 (5 bases each). V lost 4 bases and J 1 base, leaving 10 bases between the germline ends. This CDR3 has 14 amino acids. The DNA for the CDR3 is TGTGCCAGCAGTTCACCCGGGACCCAAGAGACCCAGTACTTC. Its translation is CASSSPGTQETQYF.

This clonotype was observed many times. The J gene is TRBJ2-2, the V gene TRBV6-2 or TRBV6-3; 8 bases line up with TRBD2. This CDR3 is 16 amino acids long. V was pared by 5 bases and J by 5 bases, with 10 bases of the junction left unmatched. CDR1 and CDR2 (germline): MNHEY, SVGEGT. The CDR3 nucleotides are TGTGCCAGCAGTCGGACTAGCCGAGTAGGAACCGGGGAGCTGTTTTTT. It encodes CASSRTSRVGTGELFF.

The gene calls are TRBV20-1 and TRBJ2-7, with D uncertain. The CDR3 is 14 residues long. Germline V lookup: CDR1 DFQATT, CDR2 SNEGSKA (reference sequence). The V end lost 6 bases, the J end lost 1 base, and 16 bases lay between the germline ends. The CDR3 is CSAPKRVGSYEQYF. The CDR3 DNA sequence: TGCAGTGCCCCGAAAAGGGTGGGATCCTACGAGCAGTACTTC.

This clonotype was seen only a few times. The chain is built from TRBV20-1 and TRBJ2-6; weak D call: TRBD2 (5 bases). V lost 0 bases to trimming and J lost 0 bases, with 15 bases between them. The CDR3 runs 18 residues. Germline values: CDR1 DFQATT, CDR2 SNEGSKA (reference sequence). CDR3 DNA sequence: TGCAGTGCTAGAGATTCGGCAAAGACTAACTCTGGGGCCAACGTCCTGACTTTC. Amino acid sequence: CSARDSAKTNSGANVLTF.

This clonotype turned up a few times. The CDR3: CASSQVNGNTIYF. Here the CDR3 DNA reads TGCGCCAGCAGCCAAGTTAATGGAAACACCATATATTTT. V is TRBV4-1 and J is TRBJ1-3; D is uncertain. Germline-derived CDR1 and CDR2 are MGHRA and YSYEKL. With 1 base removed from V and 3 bases from J, the gap between germline ends came to 4 bases. CDR3 size: 13 residues.

The V and J genes are TRBV14 and TRBJ1-1, with D uncertain. Germline V CDR1 and CDR2: SGHDN, FVKESK. The CDR3 spans 14 residues. Trimming stripped 6 bases from V and 1 base from J, with 12 bases between. The CDR3 loop reads CASRSDTPNTEAFF. CDR3 sequence (DNA): TGTGCCAGCAGAAGCGACACCCCGAACACTGAAGCTTTCTTT.

J is TRBJ2-3 and V is TRBV20-1, with D hard to call. This CDR3 contains 13 residues. Germline V gene sequence: CDR1 DFQATT, CDR2 SNEGSKA (reference sequence). The V end was cut by 6 bases, the J end by 3 bases, with 13 bases between. The CDR3 region is CSAPRPTTDTQYF. The DNA of the CDR3 is TGCAGTGCACCCCGACCTACGACAGATACGCAGTATTTT.

This clonotype showed up many times. V is TRBV5-1 and J is TRBJ1-1; the D gene is possibly TRBD1 (6 bases). Trimming removed 4 bases from V and 2 bases from J, with 18 bases in between. Per germline, CDR1 SGHRS and CDR2 YFSETQ. The CDR3 length is 16 residues. The CDR3 bases are TGCGCCAGCAGCCGGAAACAGGGATCGTACAACACTGAAGCTTTCTTT. The encoded protein is CASSRKQGSYNTEAFF. Filled out from reference TRBV5-1 and TRBJ1-1, the complete variable domain reads KAGVTQTPRYLIKTRGQQVTLSCSPISGHRSVSWYQQTPGQGLQFLFEYFSETQRNKGNFPGRFSGRQFSNSRSEMNVSTLELGDSALYLCASSRKQGSYNTEAFFGQGTRLTVV.

The sample holds many counts of this clonotype. The V and J genes are TRBV14 and TRBJ2-4; D ambiguous. Trimming took 4 bases from V and 3 from J, leaving 10 bases between them. The germline V gene has CDR1 SGHDN and CDR2 FVKESK. This CDR3 contains 14 residues. CDR3 coding DNA: TGTGCCAGCAGCCCCGACTCCGGCAAAAACATTCAGTACTTC. The encoded protein is CASSPDSGKNIQYF.